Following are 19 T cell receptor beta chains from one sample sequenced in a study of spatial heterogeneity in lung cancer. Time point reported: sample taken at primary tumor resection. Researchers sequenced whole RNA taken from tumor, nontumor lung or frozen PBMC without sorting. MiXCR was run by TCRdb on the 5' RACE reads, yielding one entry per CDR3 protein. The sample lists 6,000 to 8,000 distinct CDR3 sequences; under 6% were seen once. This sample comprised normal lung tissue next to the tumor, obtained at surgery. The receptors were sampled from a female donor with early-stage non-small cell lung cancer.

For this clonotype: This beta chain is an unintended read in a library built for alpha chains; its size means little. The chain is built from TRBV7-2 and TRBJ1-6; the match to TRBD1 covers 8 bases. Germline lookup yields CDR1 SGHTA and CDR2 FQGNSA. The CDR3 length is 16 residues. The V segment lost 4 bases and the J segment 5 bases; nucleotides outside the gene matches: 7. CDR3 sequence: CASSWRTGRDNSPLHF. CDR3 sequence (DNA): TGTGCCAGCAGCTGGCGGACAGGGAGAGATAATTCACCCCTCCACTTT.

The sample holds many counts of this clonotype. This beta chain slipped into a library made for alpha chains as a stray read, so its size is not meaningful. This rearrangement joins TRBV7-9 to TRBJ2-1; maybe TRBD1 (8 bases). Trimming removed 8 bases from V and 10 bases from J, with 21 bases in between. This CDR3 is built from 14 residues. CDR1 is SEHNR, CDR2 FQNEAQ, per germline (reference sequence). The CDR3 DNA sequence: TGTGCCAGCGGCAGACAGGGGAGGGCTTGGGAGCAGTTCTTC. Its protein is CASGRQGRAWEQFF.

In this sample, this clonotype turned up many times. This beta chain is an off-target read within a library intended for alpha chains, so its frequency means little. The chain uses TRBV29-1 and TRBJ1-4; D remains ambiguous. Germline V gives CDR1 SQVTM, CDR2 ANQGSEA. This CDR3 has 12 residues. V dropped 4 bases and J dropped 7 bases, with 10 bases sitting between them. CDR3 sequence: CSVGYMGEKLFF. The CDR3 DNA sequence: TGCAGCGTTGGGTACATGGGTGAAAAACTGTTTTTT.

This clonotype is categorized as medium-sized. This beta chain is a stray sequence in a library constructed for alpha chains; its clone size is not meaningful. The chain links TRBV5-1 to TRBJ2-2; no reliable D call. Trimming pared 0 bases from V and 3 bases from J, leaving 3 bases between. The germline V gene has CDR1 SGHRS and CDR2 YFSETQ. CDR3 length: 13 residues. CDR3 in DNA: TGCGCCAGCAGCTTGGACGACACCGGGGAGCTGTTTTTT. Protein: CASSLDDTGELFF. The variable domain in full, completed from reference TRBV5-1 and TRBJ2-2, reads KAGVTQTPRYLIKTRGQQVTLSCSPISGHRSVSWYQQTPGQGLQFLFEYFSETQRNKGNFPGRFSGRQFSNSRSEMNVSTLELGDSALYLCASSLDDTGELFFGEGSRLTVL.

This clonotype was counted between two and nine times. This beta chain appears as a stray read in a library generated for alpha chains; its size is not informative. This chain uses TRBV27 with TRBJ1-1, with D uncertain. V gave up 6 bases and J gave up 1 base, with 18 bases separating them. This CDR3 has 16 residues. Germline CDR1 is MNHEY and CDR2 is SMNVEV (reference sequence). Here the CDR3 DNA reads TGTGCCAGCAGAACAACCGCGGCGGCGAAGAACACTGAAGCTTTCTTT. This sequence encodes CASRTTAAAKNTEAFF.

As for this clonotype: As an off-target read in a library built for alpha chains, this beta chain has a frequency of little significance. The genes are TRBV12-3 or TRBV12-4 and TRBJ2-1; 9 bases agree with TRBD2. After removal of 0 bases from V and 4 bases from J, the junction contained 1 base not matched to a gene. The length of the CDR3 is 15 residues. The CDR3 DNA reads TGTGCCAGCAGTTTAGCTAGCGGGAGATACAATGAGCAGTTCTTC. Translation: CASSLASGRYNEQFF.

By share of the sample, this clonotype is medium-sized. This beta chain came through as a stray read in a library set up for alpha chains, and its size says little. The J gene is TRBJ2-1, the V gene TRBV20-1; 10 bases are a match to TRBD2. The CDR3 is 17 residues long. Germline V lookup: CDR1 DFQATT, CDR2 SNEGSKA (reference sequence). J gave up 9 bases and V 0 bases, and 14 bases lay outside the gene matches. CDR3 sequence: CSARDSNLAGALGEQFF. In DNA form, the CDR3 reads TGCAGTGCTAGAGATTCAAATCTAGCGGGAGCTCTGGGTGAGCAGTTCTTC.

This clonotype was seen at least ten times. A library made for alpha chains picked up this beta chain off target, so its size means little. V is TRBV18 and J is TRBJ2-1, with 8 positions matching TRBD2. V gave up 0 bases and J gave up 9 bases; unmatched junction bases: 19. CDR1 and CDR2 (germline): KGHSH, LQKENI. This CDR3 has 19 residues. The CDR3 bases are TGTGCCAGCTCACCACCGGGTTGGAAGCCGGGACTAGGATGGGTTGAGCAGTTCTTC. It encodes CASSPPGWKPGLGWVEQFF.

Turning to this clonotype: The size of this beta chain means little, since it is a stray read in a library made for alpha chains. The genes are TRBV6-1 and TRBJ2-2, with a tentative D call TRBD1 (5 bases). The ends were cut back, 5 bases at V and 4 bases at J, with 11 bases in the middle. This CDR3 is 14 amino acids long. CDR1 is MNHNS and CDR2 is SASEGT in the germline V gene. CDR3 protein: CASSPRQSTGELFF. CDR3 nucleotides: TGTGCCAGCAGTCCCAGACAGAGCACCGGGGAGCTGTTTTTT.

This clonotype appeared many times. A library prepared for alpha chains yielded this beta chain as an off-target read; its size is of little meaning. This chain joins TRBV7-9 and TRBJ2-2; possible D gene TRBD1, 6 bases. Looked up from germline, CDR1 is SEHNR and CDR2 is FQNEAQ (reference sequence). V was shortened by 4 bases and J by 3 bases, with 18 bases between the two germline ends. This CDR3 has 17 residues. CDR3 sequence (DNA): TGTGCCAGCAGCTCTCCCGCCAGGGGCCCCGACACCGGGGAGCTGTTTTTT. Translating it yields CASSSPARGPDTGELFF. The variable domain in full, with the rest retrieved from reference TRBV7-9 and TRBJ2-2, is DTGVSQNPRHKITKRGQNVTFRCDPISEHNRLYWYRQTLGQGPEFLTYFQNEAQLEKSRLLSDRFSAERPKGSFSTLEIQRTEQGDSAMYLCASSSPARGPDTGELFFGEGSRLTVL.

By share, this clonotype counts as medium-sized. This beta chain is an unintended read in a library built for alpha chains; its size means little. The CDR3 DNA sequence: TGCGCCAGCAGAGCGGAGGGCGGGAGGGGAGAGACCCAGTACTTC. Translating it yields CASRAEGGRGETQYF. This rearrangement joins TRBV5-1 to TRBJ2-5; 9 nucleotides agree with TRBD2. The germline CDR1 and CDR2 sequences are SGHRS and YFSETQ. Trimming at V came to 5 bases and at J to 4 bases, leaving 9 bases not matched to a gene. The CDR3 is 15 residues long.

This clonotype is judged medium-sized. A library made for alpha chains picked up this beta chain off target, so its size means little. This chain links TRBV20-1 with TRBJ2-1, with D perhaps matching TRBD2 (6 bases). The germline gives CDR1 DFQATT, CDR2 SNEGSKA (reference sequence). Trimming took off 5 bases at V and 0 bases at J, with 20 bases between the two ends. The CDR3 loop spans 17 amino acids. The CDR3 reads CSAPKPTRLLSYNEQFF. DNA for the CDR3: TGCAGTGCTCCTAAACCGACTAGGCTACTCTCCTACAATGAGCAGTTCTTC.

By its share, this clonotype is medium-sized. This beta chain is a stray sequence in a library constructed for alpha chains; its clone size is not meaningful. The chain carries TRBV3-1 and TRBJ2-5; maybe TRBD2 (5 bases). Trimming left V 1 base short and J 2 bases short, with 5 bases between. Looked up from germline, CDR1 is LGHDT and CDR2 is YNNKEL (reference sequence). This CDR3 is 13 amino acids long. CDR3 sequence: CASSQGTQETQYF. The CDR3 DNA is TGTGCCAGCAGCCAAGGGACTCAAGAGACCCAGTACTTC.

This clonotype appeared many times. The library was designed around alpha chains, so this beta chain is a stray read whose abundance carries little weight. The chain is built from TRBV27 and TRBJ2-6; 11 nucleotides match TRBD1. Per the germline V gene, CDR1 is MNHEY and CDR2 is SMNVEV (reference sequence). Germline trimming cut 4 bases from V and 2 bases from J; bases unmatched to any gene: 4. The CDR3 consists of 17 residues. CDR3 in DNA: TGTGCCAGCAGTTACTGGACAGGGGGCGCTGGGGCCAACGTCCTGACTTTC. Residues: CASSYWTGGAGANVLTF.

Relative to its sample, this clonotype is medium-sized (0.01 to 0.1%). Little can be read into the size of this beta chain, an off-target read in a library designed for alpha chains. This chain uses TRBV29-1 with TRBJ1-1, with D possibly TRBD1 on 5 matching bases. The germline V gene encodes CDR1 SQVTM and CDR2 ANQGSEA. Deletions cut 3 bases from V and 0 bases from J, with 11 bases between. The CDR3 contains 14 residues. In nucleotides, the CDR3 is TGCAGCGTTGACCCGGGACCCTTGAACACTGAAGCTTTCTTT. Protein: CSVDPGPLNTEAFF.

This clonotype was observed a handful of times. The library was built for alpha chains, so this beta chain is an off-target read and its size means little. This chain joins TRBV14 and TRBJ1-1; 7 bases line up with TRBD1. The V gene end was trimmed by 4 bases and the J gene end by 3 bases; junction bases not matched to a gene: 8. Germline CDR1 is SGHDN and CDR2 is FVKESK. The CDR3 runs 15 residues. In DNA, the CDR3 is TGTGCCAGCAGCCGCAACAGGGGAGAGGACACTGAAGCTTTCTTT. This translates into CASSRNRGEDTEAFF.

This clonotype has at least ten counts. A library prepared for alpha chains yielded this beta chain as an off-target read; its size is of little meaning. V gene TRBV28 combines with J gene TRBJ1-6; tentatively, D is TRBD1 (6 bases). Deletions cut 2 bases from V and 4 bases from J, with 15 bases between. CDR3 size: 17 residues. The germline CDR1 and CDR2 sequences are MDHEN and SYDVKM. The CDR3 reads CASSLGGGGGYNSPLHF. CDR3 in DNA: TGTGCCAGCAGTTTAGGAGGGGGGGGCGGTTATAATTCACCCCTCCACTTT. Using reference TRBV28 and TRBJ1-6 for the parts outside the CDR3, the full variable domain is DVKVTQSSRYLVKRTGEKVFLECVQDMDHENMFWYRQDPGLGLRLIYFSYDVKMKEKGDIPEGYSVSREKKERFSLILESASTNQTSMYLCASSLGGGGGYNSPLHFGNGTRLTVT.

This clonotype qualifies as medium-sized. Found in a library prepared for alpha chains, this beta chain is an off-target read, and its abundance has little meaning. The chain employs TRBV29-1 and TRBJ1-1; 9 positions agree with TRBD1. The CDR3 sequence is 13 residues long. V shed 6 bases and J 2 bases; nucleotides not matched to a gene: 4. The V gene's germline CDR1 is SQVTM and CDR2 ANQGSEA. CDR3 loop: CSVRTGVNTEAFF. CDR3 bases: TGCAGCGTCCGGACAGGGGTAAACACTGAAGCTTTCTTT.

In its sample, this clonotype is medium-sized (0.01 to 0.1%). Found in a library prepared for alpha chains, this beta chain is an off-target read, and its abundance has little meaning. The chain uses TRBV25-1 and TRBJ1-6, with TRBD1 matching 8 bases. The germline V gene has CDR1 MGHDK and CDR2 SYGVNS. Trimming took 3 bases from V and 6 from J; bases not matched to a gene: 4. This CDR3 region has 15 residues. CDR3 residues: CASSEVTGANSPLHF. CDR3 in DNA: TGTGCCAGCAGTGAGGTGACAGGGGCTAATTCACCCCTCCACTTT.